This T cell receptor (beta chain) was found in a study of blood T cell repertoires in COVID-19. On the study more broadly: Spain, Italy and the United States supplied samples that represented acute and convalescent COVID-19.

This clone is a singleton in its sample. Clones were sequenced by immunoSEQ multiplex PCR, and TCRdb holds only the in-frame ones, with some missing. The sample shows about 64,000 clones, more than 75% of them seen only once. Sequencing was done on a sample of peripheral blood. This sequence was found in a human donor in a cohort sampled during active COVID-19.

The CDR3 coding sequence is TGCGCCAGCAGCTTGGAGTGGACTAGCGGCTCTGGGGCCAACGTCCTGACTTTC. It is translated as CASSLEWTSGSGANVLTF. The chain joins TRBV5-1 to TRBJ2-6; the match to TRBD2 covers 10 bases. The CDR3 length is 18 residues. J gave up 0 bases and V 0 bases, and 3 bases lay outside the gene matches. From germline, CDR1 is SGHRS and CDR2 YFSETQ.